One and the same sample provided the 30 T cell receptor beta chains below, sequenced in a study of cytomegalovirus exposure and HLA in healthy donors. PCR used 60 Vbeta primers and 13 Jbeta primers. Assay: immunoSEQ multiplex PCR; the TCRdb copy retains only in-frame clones and omits some. The repertoire includes under 150,000 clones, under 85% of them detected once, and around 9.1% sits in the top ten. The sample was PBMCs. These receptors were collected from a woman aged 45 to 65 in good health and CMV-seropositive.

This clone was picked up one time. The J gene is TRBJ1-6, the V gene TRBV30; D not certain. This CDR3 has 13 residues. The germline CDR1 and CDR2 sequences are GTSNPN and SVGIG (reference sequence). Trimming shortened V by 4 bases and J by 2 bases, and 6 bases separated the two germline ends. The CDR3: CAWTQPYNSPLHF. The DNA of the CDR3 is TGTGCCTGGACACAGCCCTATAATTCACCCCTCCACTTT.

V is TRBV29-1 and J is TRBJ2-3, with D unresolved. Germline V CDR1 and CDR2: SQVTM, ANQGSEA. Trimming took 2 bases from V and 4 from J, leaving 10 bases between them. The CDR3 is 13 amino acids. The CDR3 loop is CSVESTSADTQYF. CDR3 nucleotide sequence: TGCAGCGTTGAATCCACGAGCGCAGATACGCAGTATTTT.

This clone was found once. V and J are TRBV5-6 and TRBJ2-3, with a weak D call TRBD2 (6 bases). Trimming took off 7 bases at V and 4 bases at J, with 13 bases between the two ends. The CDR3 length is 13 residues. Germline CDR1 reads SGHDT; CDR2 reads YYEEEE. CDR3 in amino acids: CASVIWGADTQYF. For the CDR3, the DNA is TGTGCCAGCGTGATCTGGGGGGCAGATACGCAGTATTTT.

The rearrangement links TRBV13 to TRBJ2-5; 14 bases are shared with TRBD2. The germline gives CDR1 PRHDT, CDR2 FYEKMQ (reference sequence). Trimming took 8 bases from V and 5 from J; bases not matched to a gene: 7. This CDR3 region has 15 residues. The CDR3 DNA is TGTGCCAGCGCCCGACTAGCGGGGGGGCGGGAGACCCAGTACTTC. Amino acids: CASARLAGGRETQYF.

The chain has TRBV30 and TRBJ1-1, with D tentatively TRBD1 (6 bases). Germline CDR1 reads GTSNPN; CDR2 reads SVGIG (reference sequence). The length of the CDR3 is 13 residues. Trimming shortened V by 3 bases and J by 4 bases, and 12 bases separated the two germline ends. The CDR3 here is CAWSVDRSTEAFF. The DNA of the CDR3 is TGTGCCTGGAGCGTAGACAGGTCCACTGAAGCTTTCTTT.

This clone has just a few counts. The chain couples TRBV7-9 to TRBJ1-1; D uncertain. V was clipped by 0 bases and J by 7 bases, with 9 bases between them. CDR1 is SEHNR, CDR2 FQNEAQ, per germline (reference sequence). There are 13 residues in the CDR3. The CDR3 DNA sequence: TGTGCCAGCAGCTTAGCGCAGGTGGTTGAAGCTTTCTTT. Its translation: CASSLAQVVEAFF.

The rearrangement joins TRBV6-1 to TRBJ1-3, with D uncertain. The V gene lost 5 bases and the J gene lost 1 base, with 12 bases spanning the gap. Germline values: CDR1 MNHNS, CDR2 SASEGT. The CDR3 runs to 15 residues. CDR3: CASSRGVESGNTIYF. CDR3 DNA sequence: TGTGCCAGCAGTCGGGGTGTCGAGTCTGGAAACACCATATATTTT.

This clone was seen only once. V gene TRBV27 combines with J gene TRBJ1-3; the match to TRBD1 covers 7 bases. Unmatched junction bases numbered 10, after V lost 3 bases and J lost 5 bases. Per the germline V gene, CDR1 is MNHEY and CDR2 is SMNVEV (reference sequence). This CDR3 has 16 amino acids. This CDR3 is CASSFNRDSYRNTIYF. The DNA for the CDR3 is TGTGCCAGCAGTTTCAACCGGGACAGTTACCGAAACACCATATATTTT.

The chain recombines TRBV6-1 with TRBJ2-1, with 11 positions matching TRBD2. The CDR3 totals 17 residues. Per germline, CDR1 MNHNS and CDR2 SASEGT. J was trimmed by 4 bases and V by 4 bases; bases with no gene match: 9. The CDR3 loop reads CASSGLAGQAGYNEQFF. In DNA, the CDR3 is TGTGCCAGCAGTGGACTAGCGGGACAGGCCGGATACAATGAGCAGTTCTTC.

This clone was detected only a few times. The V gene is TRBV4-3, the J gene TRBJ2-5, with 8 bases that match TRBD1. CDR3 length: 17 residues. CDR1 and CDR2 (germline): LGHNA, YSLEER. Trimming removed 0 bases from V and 4 bases from J; junction bases left unmatched: 10. The CDR3 nucleotides are TGCGCCAGCAGCCAAGATATATCCAGGGGGCTACGAGAGACCCAGTACTTC. It codes for CASSQDISRGLRETQYF.

This chain links TRBV5-1 with TRBJ1-2, with 9 bases identical to TRBD1. CDR1 and CDR2 (germline): SGHRS, YFSETQ. V shed 0 bases, J shed 8 bases, and the junction held 11 bases outside the gene matches. The CDR3 consists of 16 residues. CDR3 in amino acids: CASSLDGQGSLEGYTF. Here the CDR3 DNA reads TGCGCCAGCAGCTTGGATGGACAGGGGAGCTTGGAAGGCTACACCTTC.

This clone was detected a few times. The rearrangement joins TRBV19 to TRBJ1-2; D is perhaps TRBD1 (5 bases). Germline V CDR1 and CDR2: LNHDA, SQIVND (reference sequence). The CDR3 runs to 14 residues. V lost 3 bases to trimming and J lost 5 bases, with 13 bases between them. The CDR3 DNA follows: TGTGCCAGTAGTATTGAAAGCAAGGGGTATGGCTACACCTTC. It translates to CASSIESKGYGYTF.

This chain connects TRBV7-3 to TRBJ2-1; D is possibly TRBD2 (5 bases). V lost 5 bases, J lost 3 bases, and 14 bases lay in between. Germline V gene lookup returns CDR1 SGHTA and CDR2 FQGTGA. The CDR3 sequence is 15 residues long. CDR3 nucleotides: TGTGCCAGCAGCGGTGGAGAGCGGTACTACAATGAGCAGTTCTTC. It specifies CASSGGERYYNEQFF.

This chain links TRBV7-2 with TRBJ1-6; 8 bases agree with TRBD1. CDR3 size: 15 residues. J lost 5 bases, V lost 6 bases, and 6 bases had no gene match. CDR1 and CDR2 from the germline V gene are SGHTA and FQGNSA. The CDR3 spells CASSKQDRDNSPLHF. As DNA, the CDR3 is TGTGCCAGCAGTAAGCAGGACAGGGATAATTCACCCCTCCACTTT.

The chain couples TRBV7-3 to TRBJ2-1; D might be TRBD1 (6 bases). The CDR3 has 14 amino acids. Germline V gives CDR1 SGHTA, CDR2 FQGTGA. Trimming pared 5 bases from V and 1 base from J, leaving 9 bases between. The CDR3 DNA is TGTGCCAGCAGCCCCGGACAGTCCTACAATGAGCAGTTCTTC. Translating it yields CASSPGQSYNEQFF.

This chain joins TRBV9 and TRBJ1-3; 9 bases are shared with TRBD1. Germline V gene data show CDR1 as SGDLS and CDR2 as YYNGEE. Trimming at V came to 3 bases and at J to 1 base, leaving 5 bases not matched to a gene. This CDR3 has 16 residues. CDR3 nucleotide sequence: TGTGCCAGCAGCGCGGGACAGGGCGGATCTGGAAACACCATATATTTT. Amino acid sequence: CASSAGQGGSGNTIYF.

This sequence joins TRBV30 and TRBJ1-2; D remains unclear. The V gene lost 2 bases and the J gene lost 2 bases, with 9 bases spanning the gap. The CDR3 extends over 13 amino acids. Germline lookup yields CDR1 GTSNPN and CDR2 SVGIG (reference sequence). CDR3 coding DNA: TGTGCCTGGAGTCCCCGCCGGAACTATGGCTACACCTTC. Its protein is CAWSPRRNYGYTF.

In this sample, this clone turned up a few times. This rearrangement joins TRBV6-4 to TRBJ2-3; 8 bases line up with TRBD2. Germline loops: CDR1 MRHNA, CDR2 SNTAGT. The CDR3 has 14 amino acids. V lost 3 bases, J lost 6 bases, and 5 bases stayed unmatched. The CDR3 nucleotides are TGTGCCAGCAGTGAGACGGGGGGGCCGGATACGCAGTATTTT. It codes for CASSETGGPDTQYF.

The V and J genes are TRBV29-1 and TRBJ1-2; D perhaps matches TRBD1 (6 bases). V lost 7 bases to trimming and J lost 0 bases, with 12 bases between them. This CDR3 contains 13 residues. Germline V lookup: CDR1 SQVTM, CDR2 ANQGSEA. This CDR3 is CSGGDTANYGYTF. CDR3 coding DNA: TGCAGCGGTGGGGACACCGCTAACTATGGCTACACCTTC.

This clone was found a few times. V and J are TRBV5-1 and TRBJ1-2, with D possibly being TRBD1 (6 bases). V shed 3 bases and J shed 1 base, with 22 bases lying between them. Germline assignment: CDR1 SGHRS and CDR2 YFSETQ. The CDR3 has 18 amino acids. The CDR3 bases are TGCGCCAGCAGCTCCACTAACAGCGGGACATTCAGTAACTATGGCTACACCTTC. Residues: CASSSTNSGTFSNYGYTF. Drawing the rest from reference TRBV5-1 and TRBJ1-2, the complete variable domain is KAGVTQTPRYLIKTRGQQVTLSCSPISGHRSVSWYQQTPGQGLQFLFEYFSETQRNKGNFPGRFSGRQFSNSRSEMNVSTLELGDSALYLCASSSTNSGTFSNYGYTFGSGTRLTVV.

V is TRBV7-6 and J is TRBJ2-1; 11 bases align to TRBD2. V lost 5 bases, J lost 3 bases, and 3 bases stayed unmatched. Germline CDR1 reads SGHVS; CDR2 reads FNYEAQ. CDR3 size: 15 residues. The chain's CDR3 is CASSKGLAGYNEQFF. CDR3 in DNA: TGTGCCAGCAGCAAAGGACTAGCGGGCTACAATGAGCAGTTCTTC.

V is TRBV19 and J is TRBJ2-6; tentatively, D is TRBD2 (6 bases). In germline, CDR1 is LNHDA, CDR2 SQIVND (reference sequence). CDR3 length equals 15 residues. V lost 2 bases and J lost 2, with 7 bases in between. The CDR3 region has the DNA TGTGCCAGTAGTATATGGGAGGCTGGGGCCAACGTCCTGACTTTC. This sequence encodes CASSIWEAGANVLTF.

V is TRBV5-1 and J is TRBJ2-3; 8 positions agree with TRBD2. Germline loops: CDR1 SGHRS, CDR2 YFSETQ. The CDR3 loop spans 17 amino acids. Germline trimming cut 0 bases from V and 6 bases from J; bases unmatched to any gene: 12. The CDR3 nucleotides are TGCGCCAGCAGCTTGGCCAGACGGGGGGGCATAGGGGATACGCAGTATTTT. Translated: CASSLARRGGIGDTQYF.

This clone came up a few times. The chain is built from TRBV4-2 and TRBJ2-1; the match to TRBD2 covers 9 bases. CDR1 is LGHNA, CDR2 YNFKEQ, per germline. This CDR3 spans 16 amino acids. V lost 0 bases, J lost 7 bases, and 7 bases stayed unmatched. The CDR3 loop is CASSQDWLAGNNEQFF. DNA for the CDR3: TGTGCCAGCAGCCAAGATTGGCTAGCGGGAAATAATGAGCAGTTCTTC.

This clone was recorded only once. This chain joins TRBV5-1 and TRBJ2-3; tentative D call: TRBD2 (5 bases). The germline V gene has CDR1 SGHRS and CDR2 YFSETQ. Trimming cost V 0 bases and J 1 base, with 6 bases left between them. This CDR3 has 14 residues. CDR3 loop: CASSLGTRTDTQYF. CDR3 DNA sequence: TGCGCCAGCAGCTTGGGGACTCGCACAGATACGCAGTATTTT.

This chain uses TRBV30 with TRBJ1-2, with TRBD1 identical over 7 bases. Germline-derived CDR1 and CDR2 are GTSNPN and SVGIG (reference sequence). This CDR3 region has 12 residues. V gave up 0 bases and J gave up 6 bases; unmatched junction bases: 1. CDR3 region: CAWSVQGNGYTF. CDR3 nucleotide sequence: TGTGCCTGGAGTGTACAGGGGAATGGCTACACCTTC.

The chain couples TRBV9 to TRBJ1-2; D perhaps matches TRBD1 (5 bases). The CDR3 has 13 amino acids. V dropped 0 bases and J dropped 3 bases, with 6 bases sitting between them. CDR1 SGDLS and CDR2 YYNGEE come from the germline V gene. In DNA form, the CDR3 reads TGTGCCAGCAGCGTAGAAGGGGACTATGGCTACACCTTC. Translating gives CASSVEGDYGYTF.

This chain joins TRBV6-1 and TRBJ2-3; D is perhaps TRBD1 (6 bases). V was shortened by 4 bases and J by 0 bases, with 14 bases between the two germline ends. Germline values: CDR1 MNHNS, CDR2 SASEGT. The CDR3 contains 16 residues. Here the CDR3 DNA reads TGTGCCAGCAGTGCCCGGACAGCGGCTAGCACAGATACGCAGTATTTT. Translated, it gives CASSARTAASTDTQYF.

The genes are TRBV19 and TRBJ1-5, with 7 nucleotides matching TRBD1. CDR1 is LNHDA, CDR2 SQIVND, per germline (reference sequence). Germline trimming cut 5 bases from V and 0 bases from J; bases unmatched to any gene: 10. The CDR3 runs to 17 residues. The CDR3 DNA follows: TGTGCCAGTAGTTCGGGAGGGGGCTCTTCTAGCAATCAGCCCCAGCATTTT. Amino acids: CASSSGGGSSSNQPQHF. Filled out from reference TRBV19 and TRBJ1-5, the complete variable domain reads DGGITQSPKYLFRKEGQNVTLSCEQNLNHDAMYWYRQDPGQGLRLIYYSQIVNDFQKGDIAEGYSVSREKKESFPLTVTSAQKNPTAFYLCASSSGGGSSSNQPQHFGDGTRLSIL.

The genes are TRBV4-3 and TRBJ1-1; D is possibly TRBD1 (5 bases). Germline V lookup: CDR1 LGHNA, CDR2 YSLEER. The CDR3 runs 15 residues. The germline V and J ends were trimmed by 3 bases and 0 bases, with 11 bases remaining between them. The CDR3 loop reads CASSHKTGLNTEAFF. In nucleotides, the CDR3 is TGCGCCAGCAGCCACAAAACAGGTCTGAACACTGAAGCTTTCTTT.